Listed below are T cell receptor beta chains from one sample, sequenced in a study of tumor-infiltrating lymphocytes in glioblastoma multiforme. TCRdb analysed the multiplex PCR reads with MiXCR anew, one entry per CDR3 protein. The sample contains about 32,000 distinct CDR3 sequences, roughly 64% of which appear only once. The material sequenced was brain tumor tissue. These receptors all stem from a male donor with glioblastoma. Both conserved end residues are part of each CDR3. The order of the fields is CDR3 DNA, CDR3 protein, clone size, D gene, J gene, V gene. A D gene is named only where the DNA matches it firmly. For some rows the clone size is stated as once, few or many, or as a class when expanded; others skip it.

TGCAGTGCTAGAGACGGGTTAGCGGACGCGGGGATTCAGTACTTC | CSARDGLADAGIQYF | once | NA | TRBJ2-4 | TRBV20-1
TGCAGTGCCGACTCCCCCCATACCTACGATGAGCAGTTCTTC | CSADSPHTYDEQFF | once | NA | TRBJ2-1 | TRBV20-1
TGTGCCAGCAGACCGCTAAGCAGGGGCCTCGGCACAGATACGGAGTATTTT | CASRPLSRGLGTDTEYF | NA | NA | TRBJ2-3 | TRBV6-5
TGCAGTGCCCCGTTAGCGGGGCTTTCCACAGTTACGCAGTATTTT | CSAPLAGLSTVTQYF | NA | TRBD2 | TRBJ2-3 | TRBV20-1
TGTACCAGCAGTTCGATAGCGGGAGTGGGCGGGGAGCTGTTTTTT | CTSSSIAGVGGELFF | NA | TRBD2 | TRBJ2-2 | TRBV11-2
TGCAGTGCTAGAGCGATTGCTAGCGGGTTCTACAATGAGCAGTTCTTC | CSARAIASGFYNEQFF | many | TRBD2 | TRBJ2-1 | TRBV20-1
TGCAGTGCGACCAAGGGGACAGCCATCCCTAACTATGGCTACACCTTC | CSATKGTAIPNYGYTF | many | TRBD1 | TRBJ1-2 | TRBV20-1
TGTGCCAGCTCACCTAACCTAAACTACGAGCAGTACTTC | CASSPNLNYEQYF | few | NA | TRBJ2-7 | TRBV18
TGTAGTGCTAGTCGAATGCCAGATTGGGGAGATACGCAGTATTTT | CSASRMPDWGDTQYF | NA | NA | TRBJ2-3 | TRBV20-1
TGTGCCAGCAGCCAAGATGTGGCAGGGGTAACGAACACTGAAGCTTTCTTT | CASSQDVAGVTNTEAFF | many | NA | TRBJ1-1 | TRBV4-2
TGTGCCAGCAGCGCCCGAGGAGAGGCTACGATCTACGAGCAGTACTTC | CASSARGEATIYEQYF | NA | NA | TRBJ2-7 | TRBV9
TGCAGCGCGCGGGGCGGTGCGGGAGTAACCTGGGAGCTGTTGTTT | CSARGGAGVTWELLF | NA | TRBD2 | TRBJ2-2 | TRBV20-1
TGTGCCAGCAGCTATGGGCGCTCCTACAATGAGCAGTTCTTC | CASSYGRSYNEQFF | NA | NA | TRBJ2-1 | TRBV5-6
TGTGCCAGCAGCTGGGCCCCGTTTAGCGAGCAGTACTTC | CASSWAPFSEQYF | many | NA | TRBJ2-7 | TRBV5-6
TGTGCCAGCAGTTTAGCCATCAGAGGGTGGGCCTCTGGAAACACCATATATTTT | CASSLAIRGWASGNTIYF | NA | NA | TRBJ1-3 | TRBV28
TGTGCCAGCAACTTTGTCTTTGGGGGGGGCGGGAATGAGCAGTTCTTC | CASNFVFGGGGNEQFF | NA | NA | TRBJ2-1 | TRBV12-3/TRBV12-4
TGCAGTGCTAGAGAGGAACGGGCAACTGAAAAACTGCTTTTT | CSAREERATEKLLF | once | NA | TRBJ1-4 | TRBV20-1
TGTGTTAGCAGCCAGGATCCGGACAGCCAAGAGACCCAGTACTTC | CVSSQDPDSQETQYF | NA | NA | TRBJ2-5 | TRBV4-2
TGTGCCAGCAGGCTAGCTCTCCACAATGAGCAGTTCTTC | CASRLALHNEQFF | many | NA | TRBJ2-1 | TRBV6-2/TRBV6-3
TGTGCCAGCTGCCTAGGGACAGGGGGGGGTCAGCCCCAGCATTTT | CASCLGTGGGQPQHF | NA | TRBD1 | TRBJ1-5 | TRBV11-2
TGTGCCAGCAGCCAGACAGGGTTGAATGAGCAGTTCTTC | CASSQTGLNEQFF | many | TRBD1 | TRBJ2-1 | TRBV5-4
TGTACCTGGACCTCCGGGACAGGGGACTACGAGCAGTACTTC | CTWTSGTGDYEQYF | NA | TRBD1 | TRBJ2-7 | TRBV30
TGCACTGCTAGGCGGGACAGCACTAACTATGGCTACATCTTC | CTARRDSTNYGYIF | once | TRBD1 | TRBJ1-2 | TRBV20-1
TGCAGTGCTCAGGATGAGTTGGGGGGCAATCTGCCCCAGCATTTT | CSAQDELGGNLPQHF | once | NA | TRBJ1-5 | TRBV20-1
TGTGCCAGCAGTGAAGGGGGCGCAGGGCATCAGCCCCAGCATTTT | CASSEGGAGHQPQHF | many | NA | TRBJ1-5 | TRBV6-1
TGTGCCAGCAGACTTGTTAACAGGGGAGACACTGAAGCTTTCTTT | CASRLVNRGDTEAFF | once | TRBD1 | TRBJ1-1 | TRBV6-2/TRBV6-3
TGCAGCGTTGATGGTCTTACGGGACAGGGATCTTCTGGGGCCAATGTCCTGACTTTC | CSVDGLTGQGSSGANVLTF | NA | TRBD1 | TRBJ2-6 | TRBV29-1
TGCAATGCTAGTCCTGCGGCATATACGCAGTATTTT | CNASPAAYTQYF | NA | NA | TRBJ2-3 | TRBV20-1
TGTGCCAGCGCTCTGCAGACGTCCTCACCCCTCCACTTT | CASALQTSSPLHF | many | NA | TRBJ1-6 | TRBV12-3/TRBV12-4
TGTGCCAGCAGTCACGGGGGACTAGCGGAGGCGAAGAGCACAGATACGCAGTATTTT | CASSHGGLAEAKSTDTQYF | medium-sized | TRBD2 | TRBJ2-3 | TRBV11-1
TGTGCCAGCAGCGCGGCCGGGACTAGTTTCTCCGAGCAGTACTTC | CASSAAGTSFSEQYF | many | TRBD2 | TRBJ2-7 | TRBV5-4
TGTGCCAGCAGCCTTAGCGGGAGAACGGATACGCAGTATTTT | CASSLSGRTDTQYF | medium-sized | TRBD2 | TRBJ2-3 | TRBV11-3
TGTGCCAGCAGCACTCTCCGGGACAACTACAAGCAGTACTTC | CASSTLRDNYKQYF | NA | NA | TRBJ2-7 | TRBV4-2
TGCAGTGCTAGAGATACCCAGGGGGAGACCCAGTACTTC | CSARDTQGETQYF | NA | NA | TRBJ2-5 | TRBV20-1
TGTGCCAGCAGCTCGGACAGGGGGAGGACTGAAGCTTTCTTT | CASSSDRGRTEAFF | medium-sized | TRBD1 | TRBJ1-1 | TRBV11-2
TGCAATGCTAAAGAACAGGCTGACTACGGGCAGTACTTC | CNAKEQADYGQYF | NA | NA | TRBJ2-7 | TRBV20-1
TGTCCCAGCAGCTTATCACAGGGAAAAAACATTCAGTACTTC | CPSSLSQGKNIQYF | NA | NA | TRBJ2-4 | TRBV7-9
TGTGCCAGCAGCTTAGGGGTCTCGGGAGAGCCGCAAGGGACCCAGTACTTC | CASSLGVSGEPQGTQYF | NA | NA | TRBJ2-5 | TRBV11-2
TGTGCCAGCAGCCCGTCAGGCCGATATGGCTACACCTTC | CASSPSGRYGYTF | NA | NA | TRBJ1-2 | TRBV11-3
TGCAGCGTTGAACTCGCGGGATTGCCGAATACGCAGTATTTT | CSVELAGLPNTQYF | NA | NA | TRBJ2-3 | TRBV29-1
TGTGCCAGCAGTGACACGTACAATTCACCCCTCCACTTT | CASSDTYNSPLHF | many | NA | TRBJ1-6 | TRBV5-6
TGTGCCACCGAATCTAGGGAGGGACCCATCGGGAAGCTGTTTTTT | CATESREGPIGKLFF | NA | TRBD2 | TRBJ2-2 | TRBV24-1
TGTGCCAGCAGTGAATCGACCCAAGAGACCCAGTACTTC | CASSESTQETQYF | few | NA | TRBJ2-5 | TRBV25-1
TGCAGCGCGCGGGGCGGTGCGGGTATAACCGGGGAGCTGTTTTTT | CSARGGAGITGELFF | NA | NA | TRBJ2-2 | TRBV20-1
TGTGCCAGCAGAAGGGGCGGACTCAACACTGAAGCTTTCTTT | CASRRGGLNTEAFF | many | NA | TRBJ1-1 | TRBV14
TGTGCCAGCAGTGGGGACAGTTTTGATCCCCAACATTTT | CASSGDSFDPQHF | NA | TRBD1 | TRBJ1-5 | TRBV6-5
TGCAGCGTAGCAGGGACTTGCACAGATACGCAGTATTTC | CSVAGTCTDTQYF | NA | NA | TRBJ2-3 | TRBV29-1
TGTGCCAGCAGTTCTCCCGGGACAGTTGGCGAGCAGTACTTC | CASSSPGTVGEQYF | NA | TRBD1 | TRBJ2-7 | TRBV6-1
TGCAGCGCTAGAGGTTTTCGGGGGACTAGCGGGATCAATGAGCGGTTCTTC | CSARGFRGTSGINERFF | once | TRBD2 | TRBJ2-1 | TRBV20-1
TGTGCCAGCAGCTATGGTGATAGTGGCGGCTACGAGCAGTACTTC | CASSYGDSGGYEQYF | NA | NA | TRBJ2-7 | TRBV11-1
TGTGCCATCAATGAGATTGTAGGCAAGGGTTCCCAAGAGACCCAGTACTTC | CAINEIVGKGSQETQYF | NA | NA | TRBJ2-5 | TRBV10-3
TGTGCCAGGAGCTTATCCGGGACTAGCGGGACAGATACGCAGCATTTT | CARSLSGTSGTDTQHF | few | TRBD1 | TRBJ1-5 | TRBV11-3
TGCAGCGTTTATCTAGCGGGACGGGGGTTCTACGAGCAGTACTTC | CSVYLAGRGFYEQYF | many | TRBD2 | TRBJ2-7 | TRBV29-1
TGTGCCAGCAGACTCGGATCGGGGGCCTATGGCTACACCTTC | CASRLGSGAYGYTF | NA | NA | TRBJ1-2 | TRBV6-6
TGTGCCAGCAGCCTCCGGAACGCAGATACGCAGTATTTT | CASSLRNADTQYF | NA | NA | TRBJ2-3 | TRBV11-2
TGTGTCAGCAGTTACAGATCTGAGGCCAACGTCCTGACTTTC | CVSSYRSEANVLTF | NA | NA | TRBJ2-6 | TRBV6-5
TGCAGCGTTCGGACTAGCGGGAGAACCAATGAGCAGTTCTTC | CSVRTSGRTNEQFF | many | TRBD2 | TRBJ2-1 | TRBV29-1
TGCGCCAGCAGCTTGGTCCTCCAAGAGACCCAGTACTTC | CASSLVLQETQYF | NA | NA | TRBJ2-5 | TRBV5-1